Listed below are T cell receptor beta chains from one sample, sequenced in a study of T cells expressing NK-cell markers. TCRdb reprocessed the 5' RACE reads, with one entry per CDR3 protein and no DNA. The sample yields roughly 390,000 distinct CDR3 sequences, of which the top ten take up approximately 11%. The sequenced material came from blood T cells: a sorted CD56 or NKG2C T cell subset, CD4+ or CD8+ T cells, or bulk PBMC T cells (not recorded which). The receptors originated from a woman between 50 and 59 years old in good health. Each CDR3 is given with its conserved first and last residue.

cdr3_aa: CASSLELTGVGNTIYF
v_call: TRBV5-1
j_call: TRBJ1-3

cdr3_aa: CASSSSPGPQNIQYF
v_call: TRBV5-8
j_call: TRBJ2-4

cdr3_aa: CASSLSRGRQPQHF
v_call: TRBV27
j_call: TRBJ1-5

cdr3_aa: CASSVIRGTQYF
v_call: TRBV25-1
j_call: TRBJ2-3

cdr3_aa: CASSYVAVDNEQFF
v_call: TRBV6-5
j_call: TRBJ2-1

cdr3_aa: CSAPPLAGGSTDTQYF
v_call: TRBV20-1
j_call: TRBJ2-3

cdr3_aa: CASSQVGGKVSGDEQFF
v_call: TRBV4-1
j_call: TRBJ2-1

cdr3_aa: CASSLDHSSSYEQYF
v_call: TRBV7-2
j_call: TRBJ2-7

cdr3_aa: CASSFRGRSYEQYF
v_call: TRBV12-3/TRBV12-4
j_call: TRBJ2-7

cdr3_aa: CASSLFPLGQASNQPQHF
v_call: TRBV5-1
j_call: TRBJ1-5

cdr3_aa: CSATRLGVGEKLFF
v_call: TRBV20-1
j_call: TRBJ1-4

cdr3_aa: CSARPGGGRWNEQFF
v_call: TRBV20-1
j_call: TRBJ2-1

cdr3_aa: CAISDQTLLAGGTGELFF
v_call: TRBV10-3
j_call: TRBJ2-2

cdr3_aa: CSVSDTYNQPQHF
v_call: TRBV29-1
j_call: TRBJ1-5

cdr3_aa: CASRPGTLSTIYF
v_call: TRBV12-3/TRBV12-4
j_call: TRBJ1-3

cdr3_aa: CSARDHGGHTDTQYF
v_call: TRBV20-1
j_call: TRBJ2-3

cdr3_aa: CASSLSSVEQFF
v_call: TRBV12-3/TRBV12-4
j_call: TRBJ2-1

cdr3_aa: CASSPYRDSRSYTF
v_call: TRBV18
j_call: TRBJ1-2

cdr3_aa: CASSLGQVNEQFF
v_call: TRBV12-3/TRBV12-4
j_call: TRBJ2-1

cdr3_aa: CASSRGEGSYEQYF
v_call: TRBV12-3/TRBV12-4
j_call: TRBJ2-7

cdr3_aa: CASSVARSDRDVKFF
v_call: TRBV9
j_call: TRBJ2-1

cdr3_aa: CASSYLPTGEAFF
v_call: TRBV6-5
j_call: TRBJ1-1

cdr3_aa: CAISGQAGGIYNEQFF
v_call: TRBV10-3
j_call: TRBJ2-1

cdr3_aa: CASSVSGTGYTEAFF
v_call: TRBV6-1
j_call: TRBJ1-1

cdr3_aa: CASSALGTKGTEAFF
v_call: TRBV5-6
j_call: TRBJ1-1

cdr3_aa: CASSFVGGSGANVLTF
v_call: TRBV12-3/TRBV12-4
j_call: TRBJ2-6

cdr3_aa: CASTTRGSAGELFF
v_call: TRBV12-3/TRBV12-4
j_call: TRBJ2-2

cdr3_aa: CASSNDRGSDGYTF
v_call: TRBV7-9
j_call: TRBJ1-2

cdr3_aa: CATSRDPGVNEKLFF
v_call: TRBV15
j_call: TRBJ1-4

cdr3_aa: CASKPSGTGVYNEQFF
v_call: TRBV6-2/TRBV6-3
j_call: TRBJ2-1

cdr3_aa: CSARELAGPTLYNEQFF
v_call: TRBV20-1
j_call: TRBJ2-1

cdr3_aa: CASSEVEGALSTDTQYF
v_call: TRBV2
j_call: TRBJ2-3

cdr3_aa: CASSETPGSGELFF
v_call: TRBV2
j_call: TRBJ2-2

cdr3_aa: CSVEFPGHQETQYF
v_call: TRBV29-1
j_call: TRBJ2-5

cdr3_aa: CASSPDRVYGYTF
v_call: TRBV5-1
j_call: TRBJ1-2

cdr3_aa: CASSQDAEAFF
v_call: TRBV6-6
j_call: TRBJ1-1

cdr3_aa: CASSLAQGRGGETQYF
v_call: TRBV7-7
j_call: TRBJ2-5

cdr3_aa: CASSSSGDPSSYEQYF
v_call: TRBV5-6
j_call: TRBJ2-7

cdr3_aa: CASSLNSGGSPLHF
v_call: TRBV12-3/TRBV12-4
j_call: TRBJ1-6

cdr3_aa: CASSKVVARGMTDTQYF
v_call: TRBV21-1
j_call: TRBJ2-3

cdr3_aa: CASSQDPLLAEQFF
v_call: TRBV3-1
j_call: TRBJ2-1

cdr3_aa: CASSLDGGGDTGELFF
v_call: TRBV12-3/TRBV12-4
j_call: TRBJ2-2

cdr3_aa: CSARHRASLSQYF
v_call: TRBV20-1
j_call: TRBJ2-7

cdr3_aa: CASSLAGLDPADTQYF
v_call: TRBV12-3/TRBV12-4
j_call: TRBJ2-3

cdr3_aa: CAWSRRDSYNEQFF
v_call: TRBV30
j_call: TRBJ2-1

cdr3_aa: CASSQGGNSNQPQHF
v_call: TRBV4-1
j_call: TRBJ1-5

cdr3_aa: CASTNDRMNTEAFF
v_call: TRBV5-1
j_call: TRBJ1-1